This is a list of T cell receptor beta chains from one sample in a study of cytomegalovirus exposure and HLA in healthy donors. Sequencing used immunoSEQ multiplex PCR; TCRdb keeps in-frame clones, though not all of them. The sample includes 140,000 or so clones, over 8% of them seen just once. Sequenced material: PBMCs. The receptors stem from a male donor in good health and CMV-seronegative. Both conserved end residues are part of each CDR3. D genes are given only for firm matches. The size entry is marked missing in some rows and otherwise reads once, few, many or a size class.

cdr3_aa	cdr3_nt	d_call	v_call	clone_size	j_call
CASSSSVNEKLFF	TGTGCCAGCAGTTCTTCAGTGAATGAAAAACTGTTTTTT	NA	TRBV28	NA	TRBJ1-4
CASRRTGGGQETQYF	TGTGCCAGTAGGCGAACGGGAGGGGGTCAAGAGACCCAGTACTTC	TRBD2	TRBV19	NA	TRBJ2-5
CASSRSGANVLTF	TGCGCCAGCTCTCGCTCTGGGGCCAACGTCCTGACTTTC	NA	TRBV10-1	NA	TRBJ2-6
CAWSVLAGSGYTF	TGTGCCTGGAGTGTACTGGCAGGCTCTGGCTACACCTTC	NA	TRBV30	NA	TRBJ1-2
CASSFKGTSGGDEQFF	TGTGCCAGCAGCTTCAAAGGGACTAGCGGGGGCGATGAGCAGTTCTTC	TRBD2	TRBV7-2	NA	TRBJ2-1
CASSRLPVGTGEQFF	TGCGCCAGCAGCCGTCTCCCTGTGGGGACAGGGGAGCAGTTCTTC	TRBD1	TRBV4-1	NA	TRBJ2-1
CSVGTSVQEQYF	TGCAGCGTCGGGACTAGCGTGCAGGAGCAGTACTTC	TRBD2	TRBV29-1	few	TRBJ2-7
CASSQSLGGSYEQYF	TGCGCCAGCAGCCAATCCCTGGGGGGGTCCTACGAGCAGTACTTC	TRBD2	TRBV4-1	NA	TRBJ2-7
CASSRTDPEAFF	TGTGCCAGCAGTCGGACAGACCCTGAGGCTTTCTTT	NA	TRBV6-1	few	TRBJ1-1
CAWAPGEDYGYTF	TGTGCCTGGGCCCCTGGCGAGGACTATGGCTACACCTTC	NA	TRBV30	NA	TRBJ1-2
CATRTNWDRGTDTQYF	TGTGCTACTCGCACGAATTGGGACAGGGGCACAGATACGCAGTATTTT	TRBD1	TRBV19	NA	TRBJ2-3
CASSFTGGDYGYTF	TGTGCCAGCAGCTTCACAGGGGGCGACTATGGCTACACCTTC	TRBD1	TRBV7-9	few	TRBJ1-2
CTSSQGDSNNSPLHF	TGCACCAGCAGCCAAGGGGACAGTAATAATTCACCCCTCCACTTT	NA	TRBV1	few	TRBJ1-6
CASSLHGLGSGRSYEQYF	TGTGCCAGCAGTTTACATGGCTTGGGTAGCGGGAGGTCCTACGAGCAGTACTTC	TRBD2	TRBV28	few	TRBJ2-7
CASSLRVGKGTEAFF	TGTGCCAGCAGTTTACGGGTTGGCAAGGGGACTGAAGCTTTCTTT	NA	TRBV27	few	TRBJ1-1
CASSLAGTSGKHYEQYF	TGTGCCAGCAGTTTAGCTGGGACTAGCGGGAAGCACTACGAGCAGTACTTC	TRBD2	TRBV28	NA	TRBJ2-7
CASRGTGGNSPLHF	TGTGCCAGCAGGGGGACAGGGGGCAATTCACCCCTCCACTTT	TRBD1	TRBV2	NA	TRBJ1-6
CASSLEARLYSGNTIYF	TGTGCCAGCAGCTTAGAGGCCAGACTTTACTCTGGAAACACCATATATTTT	NA	TRBV7-9	few	TRBJ1-3
CASSPGTSGTDTQYF	TGTGCCAGCAGCCCCGGGACTAGCGGCACAGATACGCAGTATTTT	TRBD2	TRBV6-4	NA	TRBJ2-3
CASSGGPWGGGTDTQYF	TGTGCCAGCAGTGGGGGCCCCTGGGGCGGGGGCACAGATACGCAGTATTTT	NA	TRBV6-1	NA	TRBJ2-3
CASSIDGDGYTF	TGTGCCAGTAGTATAGACGGGGATGGCTACACCTTC	NA	TRBV19	NA	TRBJ1-2
CASSPSRTSGGASTDTQYF	TGTGCCAGCAGCCCCTCTCGGACTAGCGGGGGGGCTAGCACAGATACGCAGTATTTT	TRBD2	TRBV4-2	few	TRBJ2-3
CASSQDRGYEQYF	TGCGCCAGCAGCCAAGATCGGGGATACGAGCAGTACTTC	NA	TRBV4-1	few	TRBJ2-7
CASSAGGWNEQFF	TGTGCCAGCTCCGCGGGAGGGTGGAATGAGCAGTTCTTC	TRBD2	TRBV9	few	TRBJ2-1
CASSSRTGNNQPQHF	TGTGCCAGCAGCTCGCGGACAGGGAACAATCAGCCCCAGCATTTT	TRBD1	TRBV7-2	few	TRBJ1-5
CASSLELANYGYTF	TGTGCCAGCAGTCTGGAGCTAGCTAACTATGGCTACACCTTC	NA	TRBV28	NA	TRBJ1-2
CASSESRGGSYEQYF	TGTGCCAGCAGTGAATCTAGAGGTGGCTCCTACGAGCAGTACTTC	NA	TRBV25-1	NA	TRBJ2-7
CASSFTGDNYGYTF	TGTGCCAGCAGCTTTACAGGGGACAACTATGGCTACACCTTC	TRBD1	TRBV7-2	few	TRBJ1-2
CASSLAGGQGVQPQHF	TGTGCCAGCAGCTTAGCTGGGGGACAGGGTGTTCAGCCCCAGCATTTT	TRBD1	TRBV7-2	few	TRBJ1-5
CATSARTGGLEQFF	TGTGCCACCAGCGCCCGGACAGGGGGTCTCGAGCAGTTCTTC	TRBD1	TRBV15	NA	TRBJ2-1
CASSIRLAESTYNEQFF	TGTGCCAGTAGTATCCGACTAGCGGAGTCTACCTACAATGAGCAGTTCTTC	TRBD2	TRBV19	NA	TRBJ2-1
CASSQDLPSGASYNEQFF	TGCGCCAGCAGCCAAGATCTTCCTAGCGGAGCCTCCTACAATGAGCAGTTCTTC	TRBD2	TRBV4-3	few	TRBJ2-1
CATTMGGSDEQYF	TGTGCCACCACCATGGGGGGATCTGACGAGCAGTACTTC	NA	TRBV6-5	few	TRBJ2-7
CASSQEGQALNKLFF	TGCGCCAGCAGCCAAGAGGGACAGGCCCTGAATAAACTGTTTTTT	TRBD1	TRBV4-3	NA	TRBJ1-4
CSARDQGSNTEAFF	TGCAGCGCGCGAGACCAGGGGTCGAACACTGAAGCTTTCTTT	NA	TRBV29-1	NA	TRBJ1-1
CSVGVASRETQYF	TGCAGCGTTGGCGTGGCTAGCCGCGAGACCCAGTACTTC	NA	TRBV29-1	few	TRBJ2-5
CASRLQGLSSYEQYF	TGTGCCAGCAGGTTACAGGGGCTAAGCTCCTACGAGCAGTACTTC	TRBD1	TRBV6-1	few	TRBJ2-7
CASSLTGVYEQYF	TGTGCCAGCAGTTTGACAGGCGTCTACGAGCAGTACTTC	NA	TRBV28	NA	TRBJ2-7
CASSLSSWAGGDTEAFF	TGTGCCAGCAGCTTAAGTAGTTGGGCAGGGGGAGACACTGAAGCTTTCTTT	TRBD1	TRBV7-2	NA	TRBJ1-1
CASSSSLSRPGQAGGNEQFF	TGTGCCAGCAGCTCATCCCTATCCCGCCCTGGACAGGCAGGGGGCAATGAGCAGTTCTTC	TRBD1	TRBV5-8	NA	TRBJ2-1
CASSSRGSLRIMNTEAFF	TGTGCCAGCAGCTCCAGGGGGTCTCTCCGGATCATGAACACTGAAGCTTTCTTT	TRBD1	TRBV13	NA	TRBJ1-1
CASSYTSGLSYEQYF	TGCGCCAGCAGCTATACTAGCGGGCTTTCCTACGAGCAGTACTTC	TRBD2	TRBV5-1	few	TRBJ2-7
CAWRQGYEQYF	TGTGCCTGGAGGCAGGGGTATGAGCAGTACTTC	NA	TRBV30	NA	TRBJ2-7
CASSLVGLTSGNTIYF	TGTGCCAGCAGCTTAGTGGGACTTACCTCTGGAAACACCATATATTTT	NA	TRBV7-9	once	TRBJ1-3
CASSLVVQKYF	TGTGCCAGCAGCTTGGTCGTCCAGAAGTACTTC	NA	TRBV11-2	NA	TRBJ1-2